In this sample, the clone carrying this T cell receptor (beta chain) turned up a few times. Its antigen is unidentified. This entry is derived from a study of T cells in Graves' hyperthyroidism and ophthalmopathy. Regarding the study as a whole: Most expanded thyroid clonotypes above 0.001 recurred in blood. Ophthalmopathy was told apart from stable hyperthyroidism by a 13 V-J model. Ophthalmopathy was identified by the model a median around 6 months ahead of onset.

The CDR3 covers 17 residues. Trimming removed 2 bases from V and 7 bases from J; junction bases left unmatched: 10. The germline CDR1 and CDR2 sequences are SEHNR and FQNEAQ (reference sequence). Amplification targeted TCR beta CDR3 regions from RNA transcripts. Carried out on the TCR CDR3, a first-round RT-PCR used the HTBI primer set. TCRdb redid the calling of the multiplex PCR reads with MiXCR, one entry per CDR3 protein. The table lists hundreds of thousands of distinct CDR3 sequences, 35% of them singletons, with around 31% in the top ten. Isolation of PBMCs was performed on about 9.9 ml fresh peripheral blood.

V and J are TRBV7-9 and TRBJ2-2; 10 nucleotides line up with TRBD1. Specimen: blood. This sequence was found in a woman between 40 and 50 years old with Graves' hyperthyroidism. The CDR3 is CASSLLRQGARGGELFF. Written as DNA, the CDR3 is TGTGCCAGCAGCTTACTCAGACAGGGGGCCCGGGGCGGGGAGCTGTTTTTT.